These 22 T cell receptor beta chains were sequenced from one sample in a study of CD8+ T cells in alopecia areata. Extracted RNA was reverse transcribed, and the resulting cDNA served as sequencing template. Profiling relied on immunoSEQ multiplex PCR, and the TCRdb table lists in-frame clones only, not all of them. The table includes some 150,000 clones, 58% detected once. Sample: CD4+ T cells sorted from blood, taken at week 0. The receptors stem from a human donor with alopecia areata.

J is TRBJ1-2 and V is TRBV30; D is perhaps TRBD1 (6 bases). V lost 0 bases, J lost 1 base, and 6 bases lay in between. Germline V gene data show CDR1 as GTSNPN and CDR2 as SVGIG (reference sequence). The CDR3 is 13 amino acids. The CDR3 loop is CAWSVDSNYGYTF. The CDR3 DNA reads TGTGCCTGGAGTGTGGACAGTAACTATGGCTACACCTTC.

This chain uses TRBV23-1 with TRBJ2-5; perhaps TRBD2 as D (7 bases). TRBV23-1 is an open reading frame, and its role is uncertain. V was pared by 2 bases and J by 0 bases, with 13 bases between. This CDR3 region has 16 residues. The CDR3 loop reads CASSQARGGDQETQYF. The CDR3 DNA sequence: TGCGCCAGCAGTCAAGCAAGAGGGGGGGACCAAGAGACCCAGTACTTC.

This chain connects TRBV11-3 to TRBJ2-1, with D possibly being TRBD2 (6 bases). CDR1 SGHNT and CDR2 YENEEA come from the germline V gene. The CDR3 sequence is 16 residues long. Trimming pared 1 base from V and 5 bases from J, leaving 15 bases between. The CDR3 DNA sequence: TGTGCCAGCAGCTTAGGCTCCGGGGGTGAAAACAATGAGCAGTTCTTC. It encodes CASSLGSGGENNEQFF.

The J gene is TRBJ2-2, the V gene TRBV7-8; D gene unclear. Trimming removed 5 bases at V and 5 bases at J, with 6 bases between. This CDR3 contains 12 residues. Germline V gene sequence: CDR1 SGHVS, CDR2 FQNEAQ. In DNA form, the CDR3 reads TGTGCCAGCAGCCCAGCTACCGGGGAGCTGTTTTTT. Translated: CASSPATGELFF.

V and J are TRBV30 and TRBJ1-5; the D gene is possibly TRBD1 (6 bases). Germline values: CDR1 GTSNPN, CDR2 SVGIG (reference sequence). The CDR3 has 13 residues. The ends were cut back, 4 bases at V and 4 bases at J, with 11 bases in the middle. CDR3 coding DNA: TGTGCCTGGAACGCAGGGGATAATCAGCCCCAGCATTTT. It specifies CAWNAGDNQPQHF.

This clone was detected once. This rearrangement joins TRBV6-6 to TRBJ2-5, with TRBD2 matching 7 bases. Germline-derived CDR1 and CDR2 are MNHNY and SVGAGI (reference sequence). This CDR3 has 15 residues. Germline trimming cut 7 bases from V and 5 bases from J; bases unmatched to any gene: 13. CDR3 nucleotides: TGTGCCAGCAACCCGGGGGGAACTCAAATGGAGACCCAGTACTTC. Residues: CASNPGGTQMETQYF.

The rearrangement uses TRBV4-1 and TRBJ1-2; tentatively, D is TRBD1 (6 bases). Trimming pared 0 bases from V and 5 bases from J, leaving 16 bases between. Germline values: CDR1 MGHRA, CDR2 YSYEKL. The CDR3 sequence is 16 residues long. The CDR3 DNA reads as TGCGCCAGCAGCCAAGATCTTGGATTGACAGGATATGGCTACACCTTC. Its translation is CASSQDLGLTGYGYTF.

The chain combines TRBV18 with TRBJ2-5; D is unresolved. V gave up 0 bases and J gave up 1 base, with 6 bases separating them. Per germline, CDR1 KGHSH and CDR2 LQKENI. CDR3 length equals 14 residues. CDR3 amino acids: CASSPPLLQETQYF. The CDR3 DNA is TGTGCCAGCTCACCACCGCTCCTCCAAGAGACCCAGTACTTC.

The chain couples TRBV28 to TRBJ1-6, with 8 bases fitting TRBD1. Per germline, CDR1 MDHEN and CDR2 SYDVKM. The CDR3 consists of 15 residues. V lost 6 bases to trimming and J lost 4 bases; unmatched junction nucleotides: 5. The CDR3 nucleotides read TGTGCCAGCAGCACTGACAGGGGATATAATTCACCCCTCCACTTT. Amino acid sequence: CASSTDRGYNSPLHF.

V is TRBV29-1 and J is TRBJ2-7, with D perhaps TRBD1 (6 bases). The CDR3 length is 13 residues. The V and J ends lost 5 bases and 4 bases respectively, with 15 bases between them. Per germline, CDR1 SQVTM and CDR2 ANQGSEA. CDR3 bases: TGCAGCGTTACACAGGGTAGGCGATACGAGCAGTACTTC. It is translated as CSVTQGRRYEQYF.

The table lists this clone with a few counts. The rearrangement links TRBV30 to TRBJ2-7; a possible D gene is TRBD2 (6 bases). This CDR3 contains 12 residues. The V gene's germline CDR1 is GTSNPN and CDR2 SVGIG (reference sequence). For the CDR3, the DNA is TGTGCGTTCGGGACTGGCAACTACGAGCAGTACTTC. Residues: CAFGTGNYEQYF.

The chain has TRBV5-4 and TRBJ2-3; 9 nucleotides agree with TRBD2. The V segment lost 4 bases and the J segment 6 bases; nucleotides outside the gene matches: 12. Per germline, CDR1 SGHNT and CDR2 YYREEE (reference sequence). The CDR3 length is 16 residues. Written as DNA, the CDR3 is TGTGCCAGCAGCCCCGGGCGGCGCGGGGGGGCGGATACGCAGTATTTT. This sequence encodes CASSPGRRGGADTQYF.

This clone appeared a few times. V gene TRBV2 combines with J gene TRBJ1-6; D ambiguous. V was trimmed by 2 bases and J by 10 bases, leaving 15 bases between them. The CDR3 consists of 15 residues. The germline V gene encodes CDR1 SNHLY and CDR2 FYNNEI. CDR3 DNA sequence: TGTGCCAGCAGTGAACGGGCGGGAGTCGGGTCACCCCTCCACTTT. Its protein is CASSERAGVGSPLHF.

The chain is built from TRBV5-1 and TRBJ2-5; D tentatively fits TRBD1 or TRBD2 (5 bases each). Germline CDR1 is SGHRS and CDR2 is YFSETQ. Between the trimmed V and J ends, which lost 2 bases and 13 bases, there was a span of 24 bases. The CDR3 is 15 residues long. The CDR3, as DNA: TGCGCCAGCAGCTTCGCTTGGGCCGGGGCAAACCCACCGTACTTC. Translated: CASSFAWAGANPPYF.

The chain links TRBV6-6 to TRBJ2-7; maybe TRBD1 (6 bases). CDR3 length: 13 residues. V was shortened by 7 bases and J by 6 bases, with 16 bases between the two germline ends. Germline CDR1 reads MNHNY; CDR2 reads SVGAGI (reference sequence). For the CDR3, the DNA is TGTGCCAGCACCAAGACAGGAATCGGCGAGCAGTACTTC. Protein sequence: CASTKTGIGEQYF.

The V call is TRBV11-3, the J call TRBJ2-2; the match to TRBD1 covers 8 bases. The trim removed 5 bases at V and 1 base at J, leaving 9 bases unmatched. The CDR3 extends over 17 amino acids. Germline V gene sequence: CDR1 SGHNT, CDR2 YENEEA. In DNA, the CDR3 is TGTGCCAGCAGCCGTACACTGACAGGGGTGAACACCGGGGAGCTGTTTTTT. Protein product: CASSRTLTGVNTGELFF.

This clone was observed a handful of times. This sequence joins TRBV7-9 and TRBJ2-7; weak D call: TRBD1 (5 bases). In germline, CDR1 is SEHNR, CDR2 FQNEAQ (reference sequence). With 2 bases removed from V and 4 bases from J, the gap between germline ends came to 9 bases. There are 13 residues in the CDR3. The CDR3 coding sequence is TGTGCCAGCAGCTTACAAGGGGAATACGAGCAGTACTTC. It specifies CASSLQGEYEQYF.

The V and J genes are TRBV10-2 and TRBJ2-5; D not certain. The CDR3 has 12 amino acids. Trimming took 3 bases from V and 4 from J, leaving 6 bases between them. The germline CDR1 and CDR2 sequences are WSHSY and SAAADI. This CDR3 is CASSDGAETQYF. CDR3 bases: TGCGCCAGCAGTGACGGCGCAGAGACCCAGTACTTC.

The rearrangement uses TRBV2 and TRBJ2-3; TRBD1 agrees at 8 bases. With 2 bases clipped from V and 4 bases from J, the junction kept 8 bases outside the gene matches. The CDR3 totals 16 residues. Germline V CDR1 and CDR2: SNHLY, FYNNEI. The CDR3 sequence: CASSETRTGLADTQYF. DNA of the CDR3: TGTGCCAGCAGTGAAACGAGGACAGGGTTGGCAGATACGCAGTATTTT.

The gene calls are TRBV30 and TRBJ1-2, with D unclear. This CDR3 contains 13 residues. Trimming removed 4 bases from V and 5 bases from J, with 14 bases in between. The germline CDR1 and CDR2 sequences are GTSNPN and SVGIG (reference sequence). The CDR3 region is CAWTDPTVYGYTF. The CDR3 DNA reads TGTGCCTGGACCGATCCGACGGTGTATGGCTACACCTTC.

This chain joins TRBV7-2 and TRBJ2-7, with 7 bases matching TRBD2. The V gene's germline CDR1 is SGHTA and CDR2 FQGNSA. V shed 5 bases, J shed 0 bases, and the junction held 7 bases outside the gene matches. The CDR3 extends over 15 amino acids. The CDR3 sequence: CASSPSGPASYEQYF. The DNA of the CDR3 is TGTGCCAGCAGCCCTAGCGGACCCGCCTCCTACGAGCAGTACTTC.

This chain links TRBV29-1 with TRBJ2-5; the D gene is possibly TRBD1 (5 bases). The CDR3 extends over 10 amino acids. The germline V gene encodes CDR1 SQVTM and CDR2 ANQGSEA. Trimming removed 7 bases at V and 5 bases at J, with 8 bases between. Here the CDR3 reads CSARDETQYF. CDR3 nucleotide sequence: TGCAGCGCCAGGGATGAGACCCAGTACTTC.